This T cell receptor beta chain derives from a study of immune evolution from preneoplasia to lung adenocarcinoma. Study details: HLA loss of heterozygosity: about 7% AIS, approximately 15% MIA, over 30% ADC, none AAH. Broader study findings: Later-stage lesions seemingly showed higher T cell density and diversity than normal lung. Top clone share appeared to fall from AAH through AIS, MIA, adenocarcinoma.

After pathologic assessment, macro-dissection selected premalignant or tumor cells for extraction. The trim removed 6 bases at V and 4 bases at J, leaving 8 bases unmatched. The CDR3 has 14 amino acids. Germline CDR1 reads MNHEY; CDR2 reads SVGAGI. Repertoires were generated with immunoSEQ multiplex PCR, while TCRdb's copy carries only in-frame clones and drops some. The sample carries about 2,700 clones, around 85% recorded once. Concerning this clone itself: Its antigen is still unknown.

The TCR originated in a person between 60 and 79 years old with invasive lung adenocarcinoma. The sample was FFPE invasive lung adenocarcinoma tissue. This chain connects TRBV6-5 to TRBJ1-2, with 7 bases that match TRBD1. The CDR3 DNA follows: TGTGCCAGCAGCACTACAGGGGATAGCTATGGCTACACCTTC. This translates into CASSTTGDSYGYTF.